This entry is about one TCR beta chain. Measured with immunoSEQ multiplex PCR; TCRdb has only the in-frame clones, and not every one. The repertoire holds about 380,000 clones, with 81% as singletons. Per germline, CDR1 SEHNR and CDR2 FQNEAQ (reference sequence). V gave up 5 bases and J gave up 5 bases; unmatched junction bases: 10. The CDR3 is 15 amino acids. This sample is part of a study of blood T cell repertoires in COVID-19. The source material was peripheral blood. V gene TRBV7-9 combines with J gene TRBJ2-7; 9 bases align to TRBD1. This sequence was found in a human donor with acute or convalescent COVID-19. The donor label of this sample is uncertain. This CDR3 reads CASSITGQGLNEQYF. CDR3 in DNA: TGTGCCAGCAGCATAACGGGACAGGGTTTGAACGAGCAGTACTTC.